This is a list of T cell receptor beta chains from one sample in a study of shared clonotypes between healthy human individuals. Sequenced by immunoSEQ multiplex PCR; TCRdb stores in-frame clones only, minus some. The sample lists about 2.4 million clones; roughly 92% were seen once. The sequencing input was naive CD4+ T cells sorted from blood. The origin of the receptors is a man aged 18 to 35 in good health. CDR3s include the opening cysteine and the closing phenylalanine or tryptophan. A D gene is named only where the DNA matches it firmly. Expanded clones are given a class, and other clones once, few, many or no size at all.

d_call,j_call,clone_size,v_call,cdr3_nt,cdr3_aa
.,TRBJ1-2,once,TRBV2,TGTGCCAGCAGGGGGGCTGTGGGCTACACCTTC,CASRGAVGYTF
TRBD2,TRBJ2-2,.,TRBV5-8,TGTGCCAGCAGCTTGGGTGTTAGCGGGTCGAACACCGGGGAGCTGTTTTTT,CASSLGVSGSNTGELFF
.,TRBJ2-7,.,TRBV10-3,TGTGCCACCGGGCCGGGGGCAGAAGAGCAGTACTTC,CATGPGAEEQYF
.,TRBJ2-7,.,TRBV14,TGTGCCAGCAGCCAAGATCTCCGTACTACAGCCTTCTTC,CASSQDLRTTAFF
.,TRBJ2-2,.,TRBV11-1,TGTGCCAGCAGCTTCGACAGTCCCAGCACCGGGGAGCTGTTTTTT,CASSFDSPSTGELFF
TRBD2,TRBJ2-1,once,TRBV4-2,TGTGCCAGCAGCCAAGATAGCGGGAGTTACAATGAGCAGTTCTTC,CASSQDSGSYNEQFF
TRBD1,TRBJ2-7,once,TRBV2,TGTGCCAGCAGATTGGACAGGGTGTACGAGCAGTACTTC,CASRLDRVYEQYF
TRBD1,TRBJ1-5,.,TRBV18,TGTGCCAGCTCACCATCGACAGGGCCGAACAATCAGCCCCAGCATTTT,CASSPSTGPNNQPQHF
.,TRBJ2-2,.,TRBV11-2,TGTGCCAGCAGCTCCATCTGGGGTAGTCAAACCGGGGAGCTGTTTTTT,CASSSIWGSQTGELFF
.,TRBJ1-5,.,TRBV19,TGTGCCAGTAGTCTAGGGCTCAACAATCAGCCCCAGCATTTT,CASSLGLNNQPQHF
.,TRBJ1-1,.,TRBV28,TGTGCCAGCAGTTCTGGACAGCGTAACACTGAAGCTTTCTTT,CASSSGQRNTEAFF
TRBD1,TRBJ2-1,once,TRBV28,TGTGCCAGCAGCTCACCGGGACAGGGCACCTACAATGAGCAGTTCTTC,CASSSPGQGTYNEQFF
.,TRBJ1-2,once,TRBV19,TGTGCCAGTAGGGACGGACAGAACAATTATGGCTACACCTTC,CASRDGQNNYGYTF
.,TRBJ1-6,few,TRBV10-1,TGCGCCAGCAGTGAGATGTGGAATTCACCCCTCCACTTT,CASSEMWNSPLHF
.,TRBJ2-5,.,TRBV5-1,TGCGCCAGCAGCTTGAATACAGGATTTCAAGAGACCCAGTACTTC,CASSLNTGFQETQYF
.,TRBJ2-7,once,TRBV11-2,TGTGCCAGCAGCCCCTCCTTTACCCCGGGAGAGCAGTACTTC,CASSPSFTPGEQYF
.,TRBJ1-1,.,TRBV15,TGTGCCACCAGCACCCTGGGTATGGGGACTGAAGCTTTCTTT,CATSTLGMGTEAFF
.,TRBJ2-6,.,TRBV6-5,TGTGCCAGCAGCCGCGATCTCTCTGGGGCCAACGTCCTGACTTTC,CASSRDLSGANVLTF
.,TRBJ2-5,.,TRBV29-1,TGCAGCGCTCGGTGGGGGGTAGAGACCCAGTACTTC,CSARWGVETQYF
.,TRBJ2-5,.,TRBV9,TGTGCCAGCAGCGTAGACAGGGTAGGGCAAGAGACCCAGTACTTC,CASSVDRVGQETQYF
TRBD1,TRBJ2-7,.,TRBV28,TGTGCCAGCAGGCCAGGGACAGGTAGTTACGAGCAGTACTTC,CASRPGTGSYEQYF
.,TRBJ2-7,.,TRBV5-4,TGTGCCAGCAGCGCCCCGGGGGCCGGAAAGTACTTC,CASSAPGAGKYF
.,TRBJ2-7,.,TRBV5-1,TGCGCCAGCAGCTTGTCCGGGAACAGCGAGCAGTACTTC,CASSLSGNSEQYF
.,TRBJ1-2,.,TRBV9,TGTGCCAGCAGCGGGGACGGGGGCGACTATGGCTACACCTTC,CASSGDGGDYGYTF
.,TRBJ1-2,.,TRBV4-1,TGCGCCAGCAGCCAAGATCTGACGCGGGGCTACACCTTC,CASSQDLTRGYTF
.,TRBJ2-7,.,TRBV5-5,TGTGCCAGCAGCTATACCAGCGGAAGTCTTTACGAGCAGTACTTC,CASSYTSGSLYEQYF
TRBD1,TRBJ2-7,.,TRBV28,TGTGCCAGCAGGCCTACAGCACAGGGGAACTACGAGCAGTACTTC,CASRPTAQGNYEQYF
.,TRBJ1-1,.,TRBV5-1,TGCGCCAGCAGCTTGGGTTCGGGGATAAGCACGGCGTGGACTGAAGCTTTCTTT,CASSLGSGISTAWTEAFF
.,TRBJ1-3,.,TRBV4-1,TGCGCCAGCAGCCAAGTGGGAGACAGCTCTGGAAACACCATATATTTT,CASSQVGDSSGNTIYF
TRBD1,TRBJ1-4,.,TRBV5-1,TGCGCCAGCAGCTGGGACAGGAGTGAAAAACTGTTTTTT,CASSWDRSEKLFF
.,TRBJ2-3,once,TRBV6-1,TGTGCCAGCATGGCGACTACAGATACGCAGTATTTT,CASMATTDTQYF
.,TRBJ2-5,few,TRBV18,TGTGCCAGCTCACCAAACAGCCAAGAGACCCAGTACTTC,CASSPNSQETQYF
TRBD1,TRBJ2-2,.,TRBV18,TGTGCCAGCTCACCGGGACAGGGGAGGACCGGGGAGCTGTTTTTT,CASSPGQGRTGELFF
.,TRBJ1-1,.,TRBV21-1,TGTGCCAGGATTCAAGATGAGGGGAACACTGAAGCTTTCTTT,CARIQDEGNTEAFF
TRBD1,TRBJ2-1,.,TRBV7-8,TGTGCCAGCAGCTTAGGAGCCGGGACAGGGTGGGATGAGCAGTTCTTC,CASSLGAGTGWDEQFF
TRBD1,TRBJ2-2,.,TRBV30,TGTGCCTGGAGTGTTAGGAGGACAGGGGCCGCCTACACCGGGGAGCTGTTTTTT,CAWSVRRTGAAYTGELFF
TRBD1,TRBJ1-2,.,TRBV6-1,TGTGCCAGCAGACAGGGGGTCATCTATGGCTACACCTTC,CASRQGVIYGYTF
.,TRBJ1-2,few,TRBV5-1,TGCGCCAGCAGAACGGACGTGTGGGACTATGGCTACACCTTC,CASRTDVWDYGYTF
.,TRBJ2-2,.,TRBV5-1,TGCGCCAGCGGTCCTAGTTTGACCGGGGAGCTGTTTTTT,CASGPSLTGELFF
TRBD2,TRBJ2-7,once,TRBV14,TGTGCCAGCAGCCGGACTAGCGGGGGGCTTTACGAGCAGTACTTC,CASSRTSGGLYEQYF
.,TRBJ1-1,.,TRBV5-4,TGTGCCAGCAGCTTCGGCCAGCTATCCCGGGGTGCTTTCTTT,CASSFGQLSRGAFF
TRBD1,TRBJ1-2,once,TRBV5-6,TGTGCCAGCAGCTCCGACACAGGGGCCCTTAGTGGCTACACCTTC,CASSSDTGALSGYTF
.,TRBJ2-2,.,TRBV6-6,TGTGCCAGCGGTTACACCGGGGAGCTGTTTTTT,CASGYTGELFF
.,TRBJ2-2,.,TRBV27,TGTGCCAGCAGTTTACCGGGGGGCTCGAACACCGGGGAGCTGTTTTTT,CASSLPGGSNTGELFF
.,TRBJ2-7,.,TRBV9,TGTGCCAGCAGCGTAGGCACAGGGACCCCCTACGAGCAGTACTTC,CASSVGTGTPYEQYF
.,TRBJ1-5,.,TRBV10-2,TGCGCCAGCAGTGAGACAGTTAGCAATCAGCCCCAGCATTTT,CASSETVSNQPQHF